Below are 28 T cell receptor beta chains sequenced from a single sample in a study of blood T cell repertoires in COVID-19. TCRdb's table, derived via immunoSEQ multiplex PCR, lists solely in-frame clones and lacks some. The sample shows more than 80,000 clones, more than 65% of them seen only once. Sequenced sample: peripheral blood. These receptor sequences come from a woman of 80 years or more with active or convalescent COVID-19.

This chain joins TRBV19 and TRBJ2-5; 7 positions match TRBD2. CDR1 LNHDA and CDR2 SQIVND come from the germline V gene (reference sequence). The trim removed 4 bases at V and 2 bases at J, leaving 7 bases unmatched. The CDR3 runs to 15 residues. As DNA, the CDR3 is TGTGCCAGTAGTACGGCAGCGGGGATACAAGAGACCCAGTACTTC. The encoded protein is CASSTAAGIQETQYF. Combining the CDR3 with reference TRBV19 and TRBJ2-5 gives the whole variable domain DGGITQSPKYLFRKEGQNVTLSCEQNLNHDAMYWYRQDPGQGLRLIYYSQIVNDFQKGDIAEGYSVSREKKESFPLTVTSAQKNPTAFYLCASSTAAGIQETQYFGPGTRLLVL.

This clone showed up just once. The chain uses TRBV4-3 and TRBJ2-1, with 10 nucleotides matching TRBD1. The CDR3 has 17 residues. CDR1 and CDR2 from the germline V gene are LGHNA and YSLEER. V gave up 0 bases and J gave up 5 bases; unmatched junction bases: 7. The CDR3 is CASSQDTGQGVNNEQFF. Written as DNA, the CDR3 is TGCGCCAGCAGCCAAGATACAGGACAGGGGGTCAACAATGAGCAGTTCTTC.

This chain connects TRBV2 to TRBJ1-2; 7 bases map to TRBD1. This CDR3 is built from 14 residues. V gave up 2 bases and J gave up 6 bases; unmatched junction bases: 6. From germline, CDR1 is SNHLY and CDR2 FYNNEI. The CDR3 bases are TGTGCCAGCAGTGAAATTAGACAGGGCGATGGCTACACCTTC. Translation: CASSEIRQGDGYTF.

The chain has TRBV6-2 or TRBV6-3 and TRBJ1-5, with 7 bases aligning to TRBD1. This CDR3 contains 16 residues. V was clipped by 6 bases and J by 1 base; unmatched bases: 9. The germline gives CDR1 MNHEY, CDR2 SVGEGT. The DNA for the CDR3 is TGTGCCAGCAGCAGGGGGAGCGGGGGGAGCAATCAGCCCCAGCATTTT. Translating it yields CASSRGSGGSNQPQHF.

The chain links TRBV10-2 to TRBJ2-7; 7 positions match TRBD2. In germline, CDR1 is WSHSY, CDR2 SAAADI. The V gene end was trimmed by 2 bases and the J gene end by 5 bases; junction bases not matched to a gene: 6. This CDR3 comprises 14 residues. As DNA, the CDR3 is TGCGCCAGCAGTGAGGGACTAGTATCAGACGAGCAGTACTTC. Its protein product is CASSEGLVSDEQYF.

The chain has TRBV29-1 and TRBJ2-7; 8 nucleotides align to TRBD1. V shed 5 bases, J shed 4 bases, and the junction held 10 bases outside the gene matches. The CDR3 is 14 amino acids. Per the germline V gene, CDR1 is SQVTM and CDR2 is ANQGSEA. This CDR3 is CSVCLTQGAYEQYF. DNA of the CDR3: TGCAGCGTTTGTCTGACCCAGGGGGCATACGAGCAGTACTTC.

This clone was counted between two and nine times. The gene calls are TRBV19 and TRBJ1-2, with TRBD1 matching 9 bases. The V and J ends lost 7 bases and 4 bases, in that order; junction bases with no gene match: 4. Per the germline V gene, CDR1 is LNHDA and CDR2 is SQIVND (reference sequence). The CDR3 totals 13 residues. Here the CDR3 reads CASKKQGAYGYTF. The CDR3 DNA follows: TGTGCCAGTAAAAAACAGGGGGCCTATGGCTACACCTTC.

The V call is TRBV27, the J call TRBJ2-2; D is ambiguous. The CDR3 consists of 17 residues. Germline V gives CDR1 MNHEY, CDR2 SMNVEV (reference sequence). Trimming cost V 4 bases and J 3 bases, with 18 bases left between them. CDR3 in amino acids: CASSSTVLTVHTGELFF. CDR3 nucleotide sequence: TGTGCCAGCAGTTCCACCGTTCTGACTGTTCACACCGGGGAGCTGTTTTTT.

The gene calls are TRBV6-5 and TRBJ2-7; tentatively, D is TRBD2 (5 bases). The CDR3 runs 14 residues. The V gene's germline CDR1 is MNHEY and CDR2 SVGAGI. Trimming stripped 7 bases from V and 2 bases from J, with 15 bases between. CDR3 nucleotides: TGTGCCAGCATCTTAAGTCGGGGTGCCTACGAGCAGTACTTC. Translated: CASILSRGAYEQYF.

V and J are TRBV5-1 and TRBJ1-1; 8 bases line up with TRBD1. Germline V gives CDR1 SGHRS, CDR2 YFSETQ. The CDR3 consists of 14 residues. Germline trimming cut 0 bases from V and 4 bases from J; bases unmatched to any gene: 2. CDR3 sequence: CASSLAGGVTEAFF. The CDR3 region has the DNA TGCGCCAGCAGCTTGGCAGGGGGCGTCACTGAAGCTTTCTTT.

The rearrangement links TRBV19 to TRBJ1-2, with D possibly TRBD1 on 6 matching bases. V was pared by 8 bases and J by 8 bases, with 21 bases between. Germline V gene lookup returns CDR1 LNHDA and CDR2 SQIVND (reference sequence). CDR3 length: 14 residues. DNA for the CDR3: TGTGCCAGTTACACAGGGATGGCGCCCTTGGGCTACACCTTC. Residues: CASYTGMAPLGYTF.

This rearrangement joins TRBV6-5 to TRBJ2-1, with 8 bases matching TRBD2. Trimming took 10 bases from V and 10 from J; bases not matched to a gene: 18. The CDR3 totals 15 residues. CDR1 MNHEY and CDR2 SVGAGI come from the germline V gene. The CDR3 region has the DNA TGTGCCAACCAGCCGGGAACGGGGGGGCCGCGCGAGCAGTTCTTC. Its protein product is CANQPGTGGPREQFF.

This clone was observed a single time. The CDR3 DNA is TGTGCCAGCAGCTCCGCCCCCGCCGGAGGCAAAAACATTCAGTACTTC. It is translated as CASSSAPAGGKNIQYF. V and J are TRBV5-4 and TRBJ2-4; maybe TRBD2 (5 bases). V shed 3 bases and J shed 3 bases, with 16 bases lying between them. This CDR3 has 16 residues. The germline gives CDR1 SGHNT, CDR2 YYREEE (reference sequence).

This clone was detected once. J is TRBJ1-5 and V is TRBV30, with 9 bases lining up with TRBD1. The CDR3 is 15 amino acids. Germline CDR1 is GTSNPN and CDR2 is SVGIG (reference sequence). After removal of 2 bases from V and 5 bases from J, the junction contained 7 bases not matched to a gene. For the CDR3, the DNA is TGTGCCTGGAGTTTTCGGGACAGGGTGGATCAGCCCCAGCATTTT. Translation gives CAWSFRDRVDQPQHF.

This sequence joins TRBV6-1 and TRBJ1-4; 7 nucleotides match TRBD1. Germline CDR1 MNHNS, CDR2 SASEGT. The trim removed 3 bases at V and 8 bases at J, leaving 9 bases unmatched. This CDR3 comprises 15 residues. In DNA form, the CDR3 reads TGTGCCAGCAGTGAGGCAGGGACAGTAGGGGAAAAACTGTTTTTT. Its protein is CASSEAGTVGEKLFF.

The chain employs TRBV30 and TRBJ1-2, with TRBD1 identical over 7 bases. The CDR3 length is 15 residues. V shed 2 bases, J shed 4 bases, and the junction held 10 bases outside the gene matches. Germline loops: CDR1 GTSNPN, CDR2 SVGIG (reference sequence). CDR3 nucleotides: TGTGCCTGGAGTAGAAAGGGGGCGCAAGTCTATGGCTACACCTTC. It yields the protein CAWSRKGAQVYGYTF. The entire variable domain, with the rest obtained from reference TRBV30 and TRBJ1-2, is as follows: SQTIHQWPATLVQPVGSPLSLECTVEGTSNPNLYWYRQAAGRGLQLLFYSVGIGQISSEVPQNLSASRPQDRQFILSSKKLLLSDSGFYLCAWSRKGAQVYGYTFGSGTRLTVV.

This chain connects TRBV29-1 to TRBJ1-2; no firm D call. V shed 5 bases and J shed 1 base, with 5 bases lying between them. CDR1 is SQVTM, CDR2 ANQGSEA, per germline. The CDR3 is 11 residues long. DNA of the CDR3: TGCAGCGTTTCCCTTAACTATGGCTACACCTTC. This codes for CSVSLNYGYTF.

The DNA for the CDR3 is TGTGCCAGCAGTTTGGGACAACCGAACACTGAAGCTTTCTTT. Protein sequence: CASSLGQPNTEAFF. The rearrangement uses TRBV6-5 and TRBJ1-1; the D gene is possibly TRBD1 (6 bases). Trimming took off 4 bases at V and 1 base at J, with 10 bases between the two ends. CDR1 and CDR2 from the germline V gene are MNHEY and SVGAGI. The CDR3 runs 14 residues.

This clone appeared a few times. The V gene is TRBV4-3, the J gene TRBJ1-2; no definite D call. The CDR3 contains 14 residues. Germline CDR1 and CDR2: LGHNA and YSLEER. V was clipped by 1 base and J by 3 bases, with 9 bases between them. CDR3 region: CASSQVLSDYGYTF. DNA for the CDR3: TGCGCCAGCAGCCAAGTTTTGAGTGACTATGGCTACACCTTC.

This rearrangement joins TRBV2 to TRBJ1-2; D perhaps matches TRBD1 (6 bases). The V gene lost 2 bases and the J gene lost 5 bases, with 15 bases spanning the gap. The CDR3 sequence is 15 residues long. Germline V gene data show CDR1 as SNHLY and CDR2 as FYNNEI. CDR3 nucleotide sequence: TGTGCCAGCAGTGAAACACAGGGAATAGGATATGGCTACACCTTC. Protein product: CASSETQGIGYGYTF.

The chain combines TRBV7-3 with TRBJ2-2; D gene uncertain. Germline V gives CDR1 SGHTA, CDR2 FQGTGA. The CDR3 is 13 residues long. The V gene lost 1 base and the J gene lost 6 bases, with 6 bases spanning the gap. The CDR3 is CASSLISPGELFF. CDR3 bases: TGTGCCAGCAGCTTAATTTCTCCCGGGGAGCTGTTTTTT.

This sequence joins TRBV7-9 and TRBJ2-3, with D unclear. CDR3 size: 11 residues. The germline V gene encodes CDR1 SEHNR and CDR2 FQNEAQ (reference sequence). V was pared by 3 bases and J by 6 bases, with 4 bases between. As DNA, the CDR3 is TGTGCCAGCAGCTTCGAGGATACGCAGTATTTT. Its protein is CASSFEDTQYF.

Within the sample, this clone is medium-sized. The gene calls are TRBV4-1 and TRBJ1-2, with 8 bases fitting TRBD1. Germline V gene data show CDR1 as MGHRA and CDR2 as YSYEKL. V gave up 0 bases and J gave up 4 bases; unmatched junction bases: 10. The CDR3 totals 17 residues. The CDR3 coding sequence is TGCGCCAGCAGCCAAGATGGGCAGGGGGCGAATAGCTATGGCTACACCTTC. Protein product: CASSQDGQGANSYGYTF.

The V gene is TRBV19, the J gene TRBJ1-5; TRBD1 matches at 9 bases. The CDR3 length is 15 residues. Germline V gene lookup returns CDR1 LNHDA and CDR2 SQIVND (reference sequence). After removal of 4 bases from V and 6 bases from J, the junction contained 7 bases not matched to a gene. The CDR3 is CASSTPTGGGQPQHF. DNA of the CDR3: TGTGCCAGTAGTACCCCGACAGGGGGTGGTCAGCCCCAGCATTTT.

The DNA of the CDR3 is TGTGCCAGCAGTAGGGACAGGGGGCAGAAGGATACGCAGTATTTT. This gives the protein CASSRDRGQKDTQYF. The J gene is TRBJ2-3, the V gene TRBV2; 12 bases line up with TRBD1. Germline V lookup: CDR1 SNHLY, CDR2 FYNNEI. J was trimmed by 6 bases and V by 5 bases; bases with no gene match: 6. CDR3 length: 15 amino acids.

This chain connects TRBV11-2 to TRBJ2-1, with D perhaps matching TRBD2 (5 bases). Germline V gene sequence: CDR1 SGHAT, CDR2 FQNNGV. This CDR3 has 15 residues. Trimming took 5 bases from V and 4 from J, leaving 15 bases between them. The CDR3 bases are TGTGCCAGCAGCCCCGCCGGGGAATATTACAATGAGCAGTTCTTC. Translating it yields CASSPAGEYYNEQFF.

The genes are TRBV15 and TRBJ2-2, with D unclear. Trimming shortened V by 6 bases and J by 3 bases, and 14 bases separated the two germline ends. CDR1 and CDR2 from the germline V gene are LNHNV and YYDKDF (reference sequence). This CDR3 region has 15 residues. The CDR3 region is CATREGAHYTGELFF. Here the CDR3 DNA reads TGTGCCACCAGGGAAGGAGCCCATTACACCGGGGAGCTGTTTTTT.

This chain connects TRBV15 to TRBJ2-3, with D unclear. CDR1 and CDR2 from the germline V gene are LNHNV and YYDKDF (reference sequence). Trimming removed 3 bases at V and 6 bases at J, with 10 bases between. This CDR3 contains 13 residues. In DNA form, the CDR3 reads TGTGCCACCAGCAGTATAGTTGCGGATACGCAGTATTTT. It is translated as CATSSIVADTQYF. The variable domain in full, with the rest retrieved from reference TRBV15 and TRBJ2-3, is DAMVIQNPRYQVTQFGKPVTLSCSQTLNHNVMYWYQQKSSQAPKLLFHYYDKDFNNEADTPDNFQSRRPNTSFCFLDIRSPGLGDTAMYLCATSSIVADTQYFGPGTRLTVL.